This T cell receptor (beta chain) was recorded in a study of response to subunit inactivated influenza vaccine. Study-wide findings and caveats: It was suggested by the authors that few new T cells are recruited by each seasonal influenza vaccination.

Regarding this clonotype: The target antigen is unknown.

The CDR3 extends over 17 amino acids. Germline V gene data show CDR1 as MNHEY and CDR2 as SMNVEV (reference sequence). V was pared by 3 bases and J by 3 bases, with 6 bases of the junction left unmatched. TCRdb processed the RT-PCR reads anew with MiXCR; each CDR3 protein has one entry. The data contain under 200,000 distinct CDR3 sequences, roughly 10% of them seen just once; the ten biggest clones take up roughly a third. This material consisted of CD8+ T cells sorted from PBMCs, taken around 25 months after vaccination. The chain carries TRBV27 and TRBJ1-6, with 9 bases identical to TRBD1. This receptor was obtained from a man between 45 and 75 years old who received an inactivated influenza vaccine. For the CDR3, the DNA is TGTGCCAGCAGTTTGCCCAAGACAGGGGGCTATAATTCACCCCTCCACTTT. Encoded protein: CASSLPKTGGYNSPLHF.